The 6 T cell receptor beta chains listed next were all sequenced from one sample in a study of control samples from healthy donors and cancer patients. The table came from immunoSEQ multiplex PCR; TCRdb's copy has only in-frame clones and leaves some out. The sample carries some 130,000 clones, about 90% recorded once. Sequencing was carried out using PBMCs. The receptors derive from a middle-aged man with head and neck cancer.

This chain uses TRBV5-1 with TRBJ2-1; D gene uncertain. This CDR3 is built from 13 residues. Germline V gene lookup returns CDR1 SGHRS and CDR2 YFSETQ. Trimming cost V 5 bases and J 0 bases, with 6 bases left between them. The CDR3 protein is CASSTSSYNEQFF. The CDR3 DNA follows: TGCGCCAGCAGTACGTCCTCCTACAATGAGCAGTTCTTC.

Written as DNA, the CDR3 is TGTGCCAGCGAGATGACTGAAAAACTGTTTTTT. It specifies CASEMTEKLFF. The chain is built from TRBV2 and TRBJ1-4; no clear D gene. The CDR3 runs 11 residues. From germline, CDR1 is SNHLY and CDR2 FYNNEI. V lost 8 bases and J lost 7, with 8 bases in between. The variable domain in full, with the rest retrieved from reference TRBV2 and TRBJ1-4, is EPEVTQTPSHQVTQMGQEVILRCVPISNHLYFYWYRQILGQKVEFLVSFYNNEISEKSEIFDDQFSVERPDGSNFTLKIRSTKLEDSAMYFCASEMTEKLFFGSGTQLSVL.

The CDR3 sequence: CASSTTGPTSPGEQYF. The DNA for the CDR3 is TGTGCCAGCAGTACGACAGGGCCGACTAGCCCGGGCGAGCAGTACTTC. This chain uses TRBV27 with TRBJ2-7; either TRBD1 or TRBD2 may supply D (7 bases each). This CDR3 region has 16 residues. Germline loops: CDR1 MNHEY, CDR2 SMNVEV (reference sequence). V lost 5 bases and J lost 6, with 23 bases in between.

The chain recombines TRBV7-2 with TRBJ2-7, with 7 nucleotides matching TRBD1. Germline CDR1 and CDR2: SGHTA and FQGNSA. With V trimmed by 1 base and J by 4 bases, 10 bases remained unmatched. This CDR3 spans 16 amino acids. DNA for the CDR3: TGTGCCAGCAGCTTAGAAGGGCAGGGGGAGAGGTACGAGCAGTACTTC. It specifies CASSLEGQGERYEQYF.

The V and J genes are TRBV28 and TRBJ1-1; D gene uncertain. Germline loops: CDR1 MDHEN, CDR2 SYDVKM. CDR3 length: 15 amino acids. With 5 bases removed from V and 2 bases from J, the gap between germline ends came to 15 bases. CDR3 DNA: TGTGCCAGCAGTATAAGGAGCGGCTTTAACACTGAAGCTTTCTTT. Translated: CASSIRSGFNTEAFF. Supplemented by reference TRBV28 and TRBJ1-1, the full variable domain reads DVKVTQSSRYLVKRTGEKVFLECVQDMDHENMFWYRQDPGLGLRLIYFSYDVKMKEKGDIPEGYSVSREKKERFSLILESASTNQTSMYLCASSIRSGFNTEAFFGQGTRLTVV.

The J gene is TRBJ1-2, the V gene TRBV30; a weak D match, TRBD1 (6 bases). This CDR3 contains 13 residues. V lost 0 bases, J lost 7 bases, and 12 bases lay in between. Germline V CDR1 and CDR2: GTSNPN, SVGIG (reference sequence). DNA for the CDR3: TGTGCCTGGAGTGTAGGGGGAATCGCTGGCTACACCTTC. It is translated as CAWSVGGIAGYTF.